Listed below are T cell receptor beta chains from one sample, sequenced in a study of Ad26.COV2.S vaccination and SARS-CoV-2 variants. The protocol was immunoSEQ multiplex PCR, while the TCRdb copy is restricted to in-frame clones and leaves out a portion. The sample contains some 410,000 clones, over 80% of which appear only once. The starting material was peripheral blood, obtained in a trial of Ad26.COV2.S vaccine versus placebo. These receptors all come from a person aged 18-65 years who received the Ad26.COV2.S COVID-19 vaccine or a placebo. The CDR3 runs from the conserved cysteine through the conserved F or W. The order of the fields is clone size, J gene, D gene, V gene, CDR3 DNA, CDR3 protein. D genes are given only for firm matches. The size field is filled for only some rows; it gives once, few, many or a size class.

clone size: NA; J gene: TRBJ2-6; D gene: TRBD1; V gene: TRBV20-1; CDR3 DNA: TGCAGTGCTAGTTCGGGGACGTGGACAGGGGGCTATCGGGCCAACGTCCTGACTTTC; CDR3 protein: CSASSGTWTGGYRANVLTF
clone size: NA; J gene: TRBJ2-1; D gene: NA; V gene: TRBV3-1/TRBV3-2; CDR3 DNA: TGTGCCAGCAGCTTAGCGGACACCAACTACAATGAGCAGTTCTTC; CDR3 protein: CASSLADTNYNEQFF
clone size: NA; J gene: TRBJ2-3; D gene: NA; V gene: TRBV28; CDR3 DNA: TGTGCCAGCAGTCTTTTTAGTACAGATACGCAGTATTTT; CDR3 protein: CASSLFSTDTQYF
clone size: NA; J gene: TRBJ2-7; D gene: NA; V gene: TRBV5-6; CDR3 DNA: TGTGCCAGCAGCCCCTGGACGGATTCCTACGAGCAGTACTTC; CDR3 protein: CASSPWTDSYEQYF
clone size: NA; J gene: TRBJ2-7; D gene: NA; V gene: TRBV4-1; CDR3 DNA: TGCGCCAGCAGCCTAGGGGACTGGCCCTACGAGCAGTACTTC; CDR3 protein: CASSLGDWPYEQYF
clone size: once; J gene: TRBJ1-1; D gene: NA; V gene: TRBV20-1; CDR3 DNA: TGCAGTGCTAGAGAGGTGGAAGAAGCTTTCTTT; CDR3 protein: CSAREVEEAFF
clone size: NA; J gene: TRBJ2-7; D gene: NA; V gene: TRBV6-2/TRBV6-3; CDR3 DNA: TGTGCCAGCAGTTACTCGGGGGGGCGCAGCGAGCAGTACTTC; CDR3 protein: CASSYSGGRSEQYF
clone size: NA; J gene: TRBJ1-1; D gene: NA; V gene: TRBV20-1; CDR3 DNA: TGCAGTGCTGGCACGAACACTGAAGCTTTCTTT; CDR3 protein: CSAGTNTEAFF
clone size: NA; J gene: TRBJ1-1; D gene: NA; V gene: TRBV7-2; CDR3 DNA: TGTGCCAGCAGCTTAAGCTTGACACTGAACACTGAAGCTTTCTTT; CDR3 protein: CASSLSLTLNTEAFF
clone size: NA; J gene: TRBJ1-3; D gene: NA; V gene: TRBV10-3; CDR3 DNA: TGTGCCATCAGTGAGTCGGGGGCACCGACGGGAAACACCATATATTTT; CDR3 protein: CAISESGAPTGNTIYF
clone size: NA; J gene: TRBJ2-3; D gene: TRBD2; V gene: TRBV5-1; CDR3 DNA: TGCGCCAGCAGCACAGGACTAGCAAGCACAGATACGCAGTATTTT; CDR3 protein: CASSTGLASTDTQYF
clone size: NA; J gene: TRBJ2-3; D gene: TRBD1; V gene: TRBV5-1; CDR3 DNA: TGCGCCAGCAGCTCGGGACAGGGAGGCACAGATACGCAGTATTTT; CDR3 protein: CASSSGQGGTDTQYF
clone size: NA; J gene: TRBJ1-1; D gene: NA; V gene: TRBV19; CDR3 DNA: TGTGCCAGTAGTACCCCACGGACTGAAGCTTTCTTT; CDR3 protein: CASSTPRTEAFF
clone size: once; J gene: TRBJ1-2; D gene: TRBD1; V gene: TRBV6-2/TRBV6-3; CDR3 DNA: TGTGCCAGCAGTTCCGCGGGACAGAAACCCTATGGCTACACCTTC; CDR3 protein: CASSSAGQKPYGYTF
clone size: NA; J gene: TRBJ2-7; D gene: NA; V gene: TRBV28; CDR3 DNA: TGTGCCAGCAGTTTATTCACTAACTCCTACGAGCAGTACTTC; CDR3 protein: CASSLFTNSYEQYF
clone size: few; J gene: TRBJ2-7; D gene: NA; V gene: TRBV20-1; CDR3 DNA: TGCAGTGCTAGGTTTCTTTACGAGCAGTACTTC; CDR3 protein: CSARFLYEQYF
clone size: NA; J gene: TRBJ1-2; D gene: NA; V gene: TRBV19; CDR3 DNA: TGTGCCAGTAGTATTCGTGGCAAGAATAACTATGGCTACACCTTC; CDR3 protein: CASSIRGKNNYGYTF
clone size: NA; J gene: TRBJ1-1; D gene: NA; V gene: TRBV19; CDR3 DNA: TGTGCCAGTAGACAGGGCATAGGCACTGAAGCTTTCTTT; CDR3 protein: CASRQGIGTEAFF
clone size: NA; J gene: TRBJ1-2; D gene: NA; V gene: TRBV25-1; CDR3 DNA: TGTGCCAGCAGTGACCCCGGGGGATATAACTATGGCTACACCTTC; CDR3 protein: CASSDPGGYNYGYTF
clone size: NA; J gene: TRBJ1-2; D gene: NA; V gene: TRBV3-1/TRBV3-2; CDR3 DNA: TGTGCCAGCAGCCAAGCGGCGGGCTACACCTTC; CDR3 protein: CASSQAAGYTF
clone size: NA; J gene: TRBJ1-2; D gene: NA; V gene: TRBV7-2; CDR3 DNA: TGTGCCAGCAGCTTAACAACCGACTATGGCTACACCTTC; CDR3 protein: CASSLTTDYGYTF
clone size: NA; J gene: TRBJ2-7; D gene: TRBD1; V gene: TRBV5-1; CDR3 DNA: TGCGCCAGCAGCGCGGGACAGGGGGGTTACGAGCAGTACTTC; CDR3 protein: CASSAGQGGYEQYF
clone size: NA; J gene: TRBJ2-2; D gene: TRBD2; V gene: TRBV7-2; CDR3 DNA: TGTGCCAGCAGCTTAGTTGATAGCGGGGGCGGGGCGACCGGGGAGCTGTTTTTT; CDR3 protein: CASSLVDSGGGATGELFF
clone size: NA; J gene: TRBJ2-7; D gene: NA; V gene: TRBV7-9; CDR3 DNA: TGTGCCAGCAGCTCGGGACCGAACGACGAGCAGTACTTC; CDR3 protein: CASSSGPNDEQYF
clone size: NA; J gene: TRBJ1-2; D gene: NA; V gene: TRBV28; CDR3 DNA: TGTGCCTACAGGGAAAGGGGGGAGTATGGCTACACCTTC; CDR3 protein: CAYRERGEYGYTF
clone size: NA; J gene: TRBJ1-1; D gene: NA; V gene: TRBV5-1; CDR3 DNA: TGCGCCAGCAGCTACGAAGGGGGGAAAACTGAAGCTTTCTTT; CDR3 protein: CASSYEGGKTEAFF
clone size: NA; J gene: TRBJ2-5; D gene: NA; V gene: TRBV27; CDR3 DNA: TGTGCCAGCAGAAGAAAACCTGAGGAGACCCAGTACTTC; CDR3 protein: CASRRKPEETQYF
clone size: NA; J gene: TRBJ1-2; D gene: NA; V gene: TRBV30; CDR3 DNA: TGTGCCTTCGCACAGGGCAGGGGACATGGCTACACCTTC; CDR3 protein: CAFAQGRGHGYTF
clone size: once; J gene: TRBJ2-3; D gene: TRBD2; V gene: TRBV10-3; CDR3 DNA: TGTGCCATCAGTGAGTCGACTAGCGGGGGTAGCACAGATACGCAGTATTTT; CDR3 protein: CAISESTSGGSTDTQYF
clone size: NA; J gene: TRBJ1-2; D gene: NA; V gene: TRBV19; CDR3 DNA: TGTGCCAGTAGTGCACTCCAGGGGAACTATGGCTACACCTTC; CDR3 protein: CASSALQGNYGYTF
clone size: NA; J gene: TRBJ2-3; D gene: TRBD2; V gene: TRBV9; CDR3 DNA: TGTGCCAGCAGCGTAGAGGCTAGCGGGGGCCACACAGATACGCAGTATTTT; CDR3 protein: CASSVEASGGHTDTQYF
clone size: NA; J gene: TRBJ2-7; D gene: NA; V gene: TRBV7-8; CDR3 DNA: TGTGCCAGCAGCCGAGCGGGACAGGCTACCTACGAGCAGTACTTC; CDR3 protein: CASSRAGQATYEQYF
clone size: NA; J gene: TRBJ2-1; D gene: NA; V gene: TRBV4-3; CDR3 DNA: TGCGCCAGCAGCCAGGACGGAGGGAGGCTGGCCTACAATGAGCAGTTCTTC; CDR3 protein: CASSQDGGRLAYNEQFF